Given below is one TCR beta chain in context. Measured with immunoSEQ multiplex PCR; TCRdb has only the in-frame clones, and not every one. The data contain around 40,000 clones, around nine tenths of them seen just once; the ten biggest clones take up roughly 4.2%. These data originate in a study of blood T cell repertoires in COVID-19. Study as a whole: Samples taken during acute and convalescent COVID-19 were collected in the United States, Italy and Spain.

This TCR derives from a man between 40 and 49 years old with COVID-19, enrolled during active disease. Sequencing input: peripheral blood.

Here the CDR3 DNA reads TGTGCCAGCAGCTTAGGGACAGGGCAGCTCTACAATGAGCAGTTCTTC. Protein sequence: CASSLGTGQLYNEQFF. This chain joins TRBV7-2 and TRBJ2-1; 8 bases fit TRBD1. Germline V gives CDR1 SGHTA, CDR2 FQGNSA. Losses at the gene ends were 1 base for V and 3 bases for J; bases not matched to a gene: 5. This CDR3 has 16 residues.